The clone carrying this T cell receptor beta chain showed up just a few times. Its target is unknown. This tumor tissue came from a pretreatment baseline collection. These data come from a study of circulating tumor DNA in untreated peripheral T-cell lymphoma. The CDR3 contains 13 residues. With 1 base removed from V and 6 bases from J, the gap between germline ends came to 10 bases. Germline V CDR1 and CDR2: MGHRA, YSYEKL. The study's findings and limits: Tumor-specific clonotypes: identified in roughly 80% of patients, around nine tenths of baseline tissues.

The protocol was immunoSEQ multiplex PCR, while the TCRdb copy is restricted to in-frame clones and leaves out a portion. The sample shows approximately 6,600 clones, 62% of them seen only once. This sequence originates from a human donor with peripheral T-cell lymphoma. The sample taken for sequencing was tumor tissue. V is TRBV4-1 and J is TRBJ2-7; tentatively, D is TRBD2 (5 bases). The CDR3 coding sequence is TGCGCCAGCAGCCAAGTACGGGGTGGCGAGCAGTACTTC. It yields the protein CASSQVRGGEQYF.